Reported below is one TCR beta chain. Antigen: not known. The data were obtained in a study of cytomegalovirus exposure and HLA in healthy donors. Study summary: The 90 to 150 validation repertoires used a platform that matched the one used for the approximately 690 first-cohort repertoires, as a later analysis reported.

The data were produced by immunoSEQ multiplex PCR, yet TCRdb's version contains in-frame clones alone and is incomplete. The sample yields 90,000 to 120,000 clones, 70% to 85% seen once. Regarding the study as a whole: Cytomegalovirus status, reportedly, was diagnosed with high specificity and sensitivity by the classifier. First-cohort TCR clusters were later found to tend to co-occur in the roughly 120 validation repertoires. The listing of 150 to 200 TCR beta chains classed them as cytomegalovirus-associated.

This receptor was identified in a woman in her late teens or twenties in good health and CMV-seronegative. The sequenced sample was PBMCs.

CDR3 DNA sequence: TGTGCCAGTAGTATTAGCGGGGGGGACGGCGGGGAGCTGTTTTTT. Its translation: CASSISGGDGGELFF. V usage is TRBV19 and J usage is TRBJ2-2; 11 bases map to TRBD2. V was pared by 3 bases and J by 7 bases, with 4 bases of the junction left unmatched. The CDR3 runs 15 residues. The germline CDR1 and CDR2 sequences are LNHDA and SQIVND (reference sequence).